A selection of T cell receptor beta chains follows, all from one sample in a study of cytomegalovirus exposure and HLA in healthy donors. Here immunoSEQ multiplex PCR was the method, and the copy in TCRdb shows in-frame clones only, minus some. The sample has around 94,000 clones, about 77% seen once. Sample: PBMCs. The source of these receptors is a middle-aged woman in good health and CMV-seronegative. Each CDR3 is given with its conserved first and last residue. The D gene is left open where the match is weak. Size tells how often a clone was seen (once, few, many) or the class of an expanded clone, and some rows leave it out.

TRBD1	few	TRBJ1-2	16	TRBV7-9	TGTGCCAGCAGCTTAGTGGGGGGACAGGGATCCTATGGCTACACCTTC	CASSLVGGQGSYGYTF
TRBD2	.	TRBJ2-3	18	TRBV4-2	TGTGCCAGCAGCCTGGGACTAGCGGGGGGCCGTAGCACAGATACGCAGTATTTT	CASSLGLAGGRSTDTQYF
TRBD1	.	TRBJ1-5	15	TRBV4-2	TGTGCCAGCAGCCAAGATCTACAGGGGTTTGAGCCCCAGCATTTT	CASSQDLQGFEPQHF
.	.	TRBJ1-1	16	TRBV5-6	TGTGCCAGCAGCTTGGAGGCTCGGGGTTTGACCGCGGGTTCTTTCTTT	CASSLEARGLTAGSFF
.	.	TRBJ2-3	15	TRBV5-6	TGTGCCAGCAGCGAAGCCGGAACAGGTGCAGATACGCAGTATTTT	CASSEAGTGADTQYF
.	.	TRBJ1-1	14	TRBV18	TGTGCCAGCTCCCGGGACGGAGGGTACACTGAAGCTTTCTTT	CASSRDGGYTEAFF
TRBD1	.	TRBJ1-1	15	TRBV14	TGTGCCAGCAGCCAAGTGGGCAGGGGGTCGACTGAAGCTTTCTTT	CASSQVGRGSTEAFF
.	.	TRBJ1-5	20	TRBV18	TGTGCCAGCTCAAAAGTCGGTCACAGGGAGCGTCTGAGGGGCAATCAGCCCCAGCATTTT	CASSKVGHRERLRGNQPQHF
.	.	TRBJ1-6	15	TRBV6-4	TGTGCCAGCAGTGACCCAGGGGCCCCCAATTCACCCCTCCACTTT	CASSDPGAPNSPLHF
.	once	TRBJ1-1	15	TRBV7-9	TGTGCCAGCAGCACAAGCAGGGAGGGAGGAACTGAAGCTTTCTTT	CASSTSREGGTEAFF
.	.	TRBJ2-3	15	TRBV9	TGTGCCAGCAGCGTAGGATGGGGCGAAGCAGATACGCAGTATTTT	CASSVGWGEADTQYF
TRBD2	once	TRBJ2-1	14	TRBV6-6	TGTGCCGGACGCCCGACTAGCGGGTGGAGTGAGCAGTTCTTC	CAGRPTSGWSEQFF
TRBD1	.	TRBJ2-7	16	TRBV4-3	TGCGCCAGCAGCCAAGATCAAACCGGGACAGGGGACGAGCAGTACTTC	CASSQDQTGTGDEQYF
.	.	TRBJ1-2	14	TRBV5-8	TGTGCCAGCAGCCACAGGTTTTCGAACTATGGCTACACCTTC	CASSHRFSNYGYTF
.	once	TRBJ2-3	16	TRBV7-2	TGTGCCAGCAGCCCGGCTCGACTGGCAGGGACAGATACGCAGTATTTT	CASSPARLAGTDTQYF
.	.	TRBJ2-5	19	TRBV19	TGTGCCAGTAGTATCGGGTGGGGCGGAATCACCGCTACCCAAGAGACCCAGTACTTC	CASSIGWGGITATQETQYF
TRBD1	.	TRBJ1-5	14	TRBV7-9	TGTGCCAGCAGCGCACAGGGGGCTGGTCAGCCCCAGCATTTT	CASSAQGAGQPQHF
.	.	TRBJ1-1	14	TRBV5-4	TGTGCCAGCAGCACTACAGGGACGAACACTGAAGCTTTCTTT	CASSTTGTNTEAFF
.	many	TRBJ1-2	17	TRBV4-3	TGCGCCAGCAGCCAAGATCCCCGTGGGGGCATCCTCTATGGCTACACCTTC	CASSQDPRGGILYGYTF
.	once	TRBJ2-2	15	TRBV7-2	TGTGCCAGCAGCTTAGGGGGACAGAACACCGGGGAGCTGTTTTTT	CASSLGGQNTGELFF
TRBD2	.	TRBJ2-1	16	TRBV9	TGTGCCAGCAGCGTATCGGGGGGGAGCTCCTACAATGAGCAGTTCTTC	CASSVSGGSSYNEQFF
.	.	TRBJ2-2	13	TRBV29-1	TGCAGCGTTGACCCCAGGAACACCGGGGAGCTGTTTTTT	CSVDPRNTGELFF
TRBD1	.	TRBJ2-3	15	TRBV5-1	TGCGCCAGCAGCACCGGGACAGGGGGGCCAGATACGCAGTATTTT	CASSTGTGGPDTQYF
.	.	TRBJ2-7	15	TRBV4-2	TGTGCCAGCAGCCACCATATGCAGGGCCTCGACGAGCAGTACTTC	CASSHHMQGLDEQYF
TRBD1	.	TRBJ2-7	16	TRBV4-1	TGCGCCAGCAGCCAGAGGGGGGACAGGGGGCCAGGCGAGCAGTACTTC	CASSQRGDRGPGEQYF
.	.	TRBJ2-2	16	TRBV4-1	TGCGCCAGCAGCCCAATGAAGGGGTTTGACACCGGGGAGCTGTTTTTT	CASSPMKGFDTGELFF
TRBD2	.	TRBJ2-7	14	TRBV19	TGTGCCAGTAGTTCTAGCGGGGTCTCCTACGAGCAGTACTTC	CASSSSGVSYEQYF
.	.	TRBJ2-7	14	TRBV4-1	TGCGCCAGCAGCCAAGGGATTTCAGGGTACGAGCAGTACTTC	CASSQGISGYEQYF
.	few	TRBJ2-1	14	TRBV2	TGTGCCAGCAGTGAAAGGCAGGTTAAGTTTGAGCAGTTCTTC	CASSERQVKFEQFF
TRBD2	.	TRBJ2-3	13	TRBV5-1	TGCGCCAGCAGCTCGATCACTAGCGGGGGGCAGTATTTT	CASSSITSGGQYF
TRBD1	.	TRBJ1-2	15	TRBV5-4	TGTGCCAGCAGCCCCCGGACAGGAAGGGACTATGGCTACACCTTC	CASSPRTGRDYGYTF
TRBD2	.	TRBJ2-5	14	TRBV7-3	TGTGCCAGCAGCTTAACGTCGGGGGGAGAGACCCAGTACTTC	CASSLTSGGETQYF
TRBD1	.	TRBJ1-3	14	TRBV5-6	TGTGCCAGCTGGGACAGGGTATCTGGAAACACCATATATTTT	CASWDRVSGNTIYF
TRBD2	.	TRBJ2-5	18	TRBV5-1	TGCGCCAGCAGCTTAGGACTAGCGGGGGGGCCGGGCCAAGAGACCCAGTACTTC	CASSLGLAGGPGQETQYF
TRBD1	.	TRBJ1-1	15	TRBV11-1	TGTGCCAGCCAAAACCACAGGGGGTTGAACACTGAAGCTTTCTTT	CASQNHRGLNTEAFF
TRBD2	.	TRBJ2-7	14	TRBV29-1	TGCAGCGTTGAAGATCCCGGGAGGGGGTACGAGCAGTACTTC	CSVEDPGRGYEQYF
TRBD1	few	TRBJ1-3	14	TRBV7-9	TGTGCCAGCAGACGACAGGGCTTGGGAAACACCATATATTTT	CASRRQGLGNTIYF
.	.	TRBJ2-2	15	TRBV30	TGTGCCTGGAGCGAAGTTGCCCTCAGGGCCGGGGAGCTGTTTTTT	CAWSEVALRAGELFF
TRBD1	.	TRBJ2-5	15	TRBV5-6	TGTGCCAGCAGCAGGAGACAGGGCCTTCAAGAGACCCAGTACTTC	CASSRRQGLQETQYF
.	.	TRBJ2-5	13	TRBV6-5	TGTGCCAGCAGTTATGGCAGTTCTGAGACCCAGTACTTC	CASSYGSSETQYF
TRBD1	.	TRBJ1-1	16	TRBV19	TGTGCCAGTAGTATAATCGGGACAGGGGACCCTCCTGAAGCTTTCTTT	CASSIIGTGDPPEAFF
TRBD2	.	TRBJ2-3	17	TRBV5-1	TGCGCCAGCAGCTTGGAGGCTAGCGGGGGTAGCACAGATACGCAGTATTTT	CASSLEASGGSTDTQYF
TRBD1	few	TRBJ2-7	13	TRBV19	TGTGCCAGCCGTCGGACAGGGAACTACGAGCAGTACTTC	CASRRTGNYEQYF
.	.	TRBJ2-7	13	TRBV25-1	TGTGCCAGCAGTGACGCGGGCCTTTACGAGCAGTACTTC	CASSDAGLYEQYF
TRBD1	.	TRBJ1-4	15	TRBV25-1	TGTGCCAGCAGTGCCCTACAGGGGAGAAATGAAAAACTGTTTTTT	CASSALQGRNEKLFF
.	.	TRBJ2-1	15	TRBV7-9	TGTGCCAGCAGCTTAGACGGGGACCCGGCGGGGGAGCAGTTCTTC	CASSLDGDPAGEQFF
TRBD1	.	TRBJ1-2	17	TRBV4-1	TGCGCCAGCAGCCAAGGCCGGGGACAGTCTGCTAACTATGGCTACACCTTC	CASSQGRGQSANYGYTF
TRBD1	.	TRBJ1-6	15	TRBV6-6	TGTGCCAGCAGTTACCAGACAGGGGGGAATTCACCCCTCCACTTT	CASSYQTGGNSPLHF
.	.	TRBJ1-1	13	TRBV5-1	TGCGCCAGCAGAGGGCAGGGAAAAACTGAAGCTTTCTTT	CASRGQGKTEAFF
TRBD1	.	TRBJ2-7	16	TRBV14	TGTGCCAGCAGCCAAGGGTTGGGACAGGGGACCTACGAGCAGTACTTC	CASSQGLGQGTYEQYF
.	.	TRBJ1-4	15	TRBV19	TGTGCCAGTAGTATGTCAGGCAGGGGTGGTGAAAAACTGTTTTTT	CASSMSGRGGEKLFF
.	.	TRBJ1-2	16	TRBV27	TGTGCCAGCACCGCTCTACTCTCCGACCGGGAACATGGCTACACCTTC	CASTALLSDREHGYTF
.	few	TRBJ2-7	14	TRBV2	TGTGCCAGCAAAGTGGAGCCGGACTCCTACGAGCAGTACTTC	CASKVEPDSYEQYF